This T cell receptor (beta chain) was sequenced for a study of response to subunit inactivated influenza vaccine. TCRdb passed the RT-PCR reads through MiXCR, listing each CDR3 protein once. The table shows almost 600,000 distinct CDR3 sequences, with less than 15% occurring only once. Findings of the study overall: It was suggested by the authors that few new T cells are recruited by each seasonal influenza vaccination.

There are 13 residues in the CDR3. The V gene end was trimmed by 1 base and the J gene end by 9 bases; junction bases not matched to a gene: 0. Ten or more counts support this clonotype. Its matching antigen is unknown. The material sequenced was PBMCs from blood, taken 12 days after vaccination. The sequence came from a man aged 50 to 60 who received an inactivated influenza vaccine. V and J are TRBV12-3 or TRBV12-4 and TRBJ2-1; 10 positions match TRBD1. Written as DNA, the CDR3 is TGTGCCAGCAGTTTAGGGACAGGGGGTGAGCAGTTCTTC. Translation gives CASSLGTGGEQFF.